This T cell receptor beta chain was sequenced in a study of shared clonotypes between healthy human individuals. Findings of the study overall: Some naive CD4 clonotypes, roughly 4.7%, turned up in common across four donors. Non-shared clonotypes were found to have lower generation probabilities than the clonotypes that were shared by all four of the sorted-subset donors. The study sampled only blood, and tissue repertoires likely differ.

Concerning this clone itself: The antigen is undetermined.

For sorted subsets, about 190 ng DNA per replicate equaled 30,000 or so T cell genomes. The protocol was immunoSEQ multiplex PCR, while the TCRdb copy is restricted to in-frame clones and leaves out a portion. The sample has 2 million or so clones; approximately 95% are singletons. CD8 cells classed as naive were CD45RO-negative and positively selected for CCR7, excluding terminally differentiated effector memory CD45RA+ cells. CDR3 length: 15 amino acids. The trim removed 2 bases at V and 7 bases at J, leaving 3 bases unmatched. Germline V gene sequence: CDR1 SGHAT, CDR2 FQNNGV. The TCR was taken from a man aged 18 to 30 in good health. Sequences were obtained from naive CD8+ T cells sorted from blood. The chain recombines TRBV11-2 with TRBJ2-1; TRBD2 agrees at 12 bases. CDR3 DNA sequence: TGTGCCAGCAGCTTAACTAGCGGGGGGCCAAATGAGCAGTTCTTC. Translation gives CASSLTSGGPNEQFF.